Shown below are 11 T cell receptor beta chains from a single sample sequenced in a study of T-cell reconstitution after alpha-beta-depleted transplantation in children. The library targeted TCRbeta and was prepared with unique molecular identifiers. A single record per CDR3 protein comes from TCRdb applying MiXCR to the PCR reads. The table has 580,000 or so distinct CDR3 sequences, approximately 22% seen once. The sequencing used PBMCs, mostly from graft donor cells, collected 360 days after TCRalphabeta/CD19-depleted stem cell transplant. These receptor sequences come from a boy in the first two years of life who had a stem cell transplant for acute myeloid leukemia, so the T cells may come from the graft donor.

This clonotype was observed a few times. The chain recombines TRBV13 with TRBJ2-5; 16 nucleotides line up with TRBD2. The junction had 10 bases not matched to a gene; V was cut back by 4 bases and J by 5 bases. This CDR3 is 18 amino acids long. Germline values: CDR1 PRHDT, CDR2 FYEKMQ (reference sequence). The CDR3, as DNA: TGTGCCAGCAGCTCACTCGGGACTAGCGGGGGGGCCTTGGAGACCCAGTACTTC. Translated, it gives CASSSLGTSGGALETQYF.

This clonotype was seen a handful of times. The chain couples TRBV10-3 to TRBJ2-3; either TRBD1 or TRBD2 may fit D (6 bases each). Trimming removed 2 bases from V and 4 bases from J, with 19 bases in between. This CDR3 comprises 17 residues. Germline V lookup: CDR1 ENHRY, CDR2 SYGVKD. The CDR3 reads CAISEPWGAGEADTQYF. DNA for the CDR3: TGTGCCATCAGTGAGCCTTGGGGGGCAGGGGAAGCAGATACGCAGTATTTT.

CDR3: CSAYPWPSSYNEQFF. The CDR3 DNA sequence: TGCAGTGCTTACCCCTGGCCGAGCTCCTACAATGAGCAGTTCTTC. V is TRBV20-1 and J is TRBJ2-1, with D unresolved. The length of the CDR3 is 15 residues. Trimming removed 5 bases at V and 0 bases at J, with 14 bases between. In germline, CDR1 is DFQATT, CDR2 SNEGSKA (reference sequence).

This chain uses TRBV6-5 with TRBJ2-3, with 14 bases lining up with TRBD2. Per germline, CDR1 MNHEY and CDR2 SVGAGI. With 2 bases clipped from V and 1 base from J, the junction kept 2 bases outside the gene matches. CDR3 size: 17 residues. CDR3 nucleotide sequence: TGTGCCAGCAGTTACATGGGACTAGCGGGGGGCACAGATACGCAGTATTTT. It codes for CASSYMGLAGGTDTQYF.

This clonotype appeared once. The CDR3 coding sequence is TGCGCCAGCAGCCATGGGGGTCGGACGCCGCCTGGCTACACCTTC. Its translation: CASSHGGRTPPGYTF. This chain uses TRBV4-1 with TRBJ1-2; D possibly corresponds to TRBD1 (5 bases). The V gene lost 3 bases and the J gene lost 7 bases, with 18 bases spanning the gap. The CDR3 extends over 15 amino acids. From germline, CDR1 is MGHRA and CDR2 YSYEKL.

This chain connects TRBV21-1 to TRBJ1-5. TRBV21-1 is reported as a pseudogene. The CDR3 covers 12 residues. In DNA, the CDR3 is TGTGCCAGCAGAGACGGTGGTCAGCCCCAGCATTTT. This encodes CASRDGGQPQHF.

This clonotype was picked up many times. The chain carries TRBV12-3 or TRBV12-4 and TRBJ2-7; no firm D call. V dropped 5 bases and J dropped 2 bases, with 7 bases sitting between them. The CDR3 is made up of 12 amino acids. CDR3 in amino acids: CASSPRTYEQYF. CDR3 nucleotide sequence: TGTGCCAGCAGTCCCCGGACCTACGAGCAGTACTTC.

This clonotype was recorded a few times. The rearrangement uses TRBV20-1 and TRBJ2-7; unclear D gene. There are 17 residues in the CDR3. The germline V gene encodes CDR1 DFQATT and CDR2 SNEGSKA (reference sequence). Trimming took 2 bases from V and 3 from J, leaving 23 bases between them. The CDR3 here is CSARNEIRTGRFYEQYF. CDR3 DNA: TGCAGTGCTAGAAATGAGATCCGGACCGGTCGATTCTACGAGCAGTACTTC.

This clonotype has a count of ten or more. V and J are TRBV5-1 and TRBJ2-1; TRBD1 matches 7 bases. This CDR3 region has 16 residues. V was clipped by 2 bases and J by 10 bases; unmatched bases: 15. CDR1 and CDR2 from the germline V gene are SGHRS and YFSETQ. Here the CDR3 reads CASSLVEQGNSMEQFF. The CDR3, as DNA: TGCGCCAGCAGCTTAGTTGAACAGGGGAATAGTATGGAGCAGTTCTTC. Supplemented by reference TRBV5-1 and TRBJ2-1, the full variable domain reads KAGVTQTPRYLIKTRGQQVTLSCSPISGHRSVSWYQQTPGQGLQFLFEYFSETQRNKGNFPGRFSGRQFSNSRSEMNVSTLELGDSALYLCASSLVEQGNSMEQFFGPGTRLTVL.

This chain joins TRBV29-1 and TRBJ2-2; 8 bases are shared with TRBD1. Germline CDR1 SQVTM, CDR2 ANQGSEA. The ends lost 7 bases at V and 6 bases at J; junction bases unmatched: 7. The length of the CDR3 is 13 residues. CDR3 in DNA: TGCAGCGCTATATCACAGGGGGCCGGGGAGCTGTTTTTT. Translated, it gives CSAISQGAGELFF.

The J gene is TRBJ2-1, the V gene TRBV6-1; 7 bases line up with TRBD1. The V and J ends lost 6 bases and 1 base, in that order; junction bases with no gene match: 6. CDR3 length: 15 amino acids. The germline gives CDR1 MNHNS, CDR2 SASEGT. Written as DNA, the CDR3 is TGTGCCAGCAGAAACCCGGGACAGTCCTACAATGAGCAGTTCTTC. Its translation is CASRNPGQSYNEQFF.